Listed here are 9 T cell receptor beta chains from one sample, sequenced in a study of CD8 T cells in Susac syndrome. With random hexamers, roughly 0.5 to 1 ug RNA was reverse transcribed. TCRdb processed the immunoSEQ multiplex PCR reads anew with MiXCR; each CDR3 protein has one entry. The profile shows just over 300,000 distinct CDR3 sequences, about 90% of them singletons. Specimen: CD4+ T cells from PBMCs. Every receptor here comes from a human donor with multiple sclerosis.

The chain carries TRBV19 and TRBJ2-5; D possibly matches TRBD1 or TRBD2 (7 bases each). In germline, CDR1 is LNHDA, CDR2 SQIVND (reference sequence). The CDR3 covers 18 residues. The V gene lost 3 bases and the J gene lost 1 base, with 21 bases spanning the gap. The CDR3 is CASSIRLRGGWSQETQYF. The CDR3 nucleotides are TGTGCCAGTAGTATCCGACTCAGGGGGGGATGGTCCCAAGAGACCCAGTACTTC.

The gene calls are TRBV10-3 and TRBJ2-3, with D possibly being TRBD1 or TRBD2 (5 bases each). In germline, CDR1 is ENHRY, CDR2 SYGVKD. There are 14 residues in the CDR3. The V end lost 6 bases, the J end lost 4 bases, and 14 bases lay between the germline ends. The CDR3 sequence is CAISSGTSADTQYF. DNA of the CDR3: TGTGCCATCAGCTCCGGGACCAGCGCAGATACGCAGTATTTT.

The chain uses TRBV19 and TRBJ1-1; TRBD1 might be the D (5 bases). The CDR3 loop spans 15 amino acids. Per germline, CDR1 LNHDA and CDR2 SQIVND (reference sequence). V was clipped by 8 bases and J by 3 bases, with 19 bases between them. CDR3 region: CASRSLGQGDTEAFF. CDR3 nucleotides: TGTGCCAGTCGGTCCCTTGGGCAGGGCGACACTGAAGCTTTCTTT.

The rearrangement joins TRBV12-3 or TRBV12-4 to TRBJ2-3; 7 bases map to TRBD2. The V and J ends lost 2 bases and 2 bases, in that order; junction bases with no gene match: 10. The CDR3 extends over 17 amino acids. The chain's CDR3 is CASSLYRLARNTDTQYF. The DNA for the CDR3 is TGTGCCAGCAGTTTATACCGACTAGCTCGGAACACAGATACGCAGTATTTT.

A note on this clonotype: Relative to the germline gene, one junction end is altered; a read error may explain this. The chain links TRBV20-1 to TRBJ2-2, with a weak D call TRBD1 (6 bases). Germline CDR1 reads DFQATT; CDR2 reads SNEGSKA (reference sequence). There are 13 residues in the CDR3. CDR3 DNA: TGCAGTGCTAGAAACAGGGTTAACGGGGAGCTTTTTTTT. Amino acid sequence: CSARNRVNGELFF.

The chain couples TRBV5-1 to TRBJ2-3, with D tentatively TRBD1 (5 bases). The CDR3 runs to 14 residues. The germline V gene encodes CDR1 SGHRS and CDR2 YFSETQ. Trimming shortened V by 2 bases and J by 0 bases, and 7 bases separated the two germline ends. As DNA, the CDR3 is TGCGCCAGCAGCTTCAGGGTTAGCACAGATACGCAGTATTTT. This codes for CASSFRVSTDTQYF.

J is TRBJ2-1 and V is TRBV9; D may match TRBD1 or TRBD2 (5 bases each). Trimming took 4 bases from V and 5 from J, leaving 16 bases between them. CDR3 size: 15 residues. Germline V lookup: CDR1 SGDLS, CDR2 YYNGEE. The CDR3 DNA is TGTGCCAGCAGCCCTGGCGTTGGGGACGACAATGAGCAGTTCTTC. Translated: CASSPGVGDDNEQFF.

This CDR3 reads CSAQGAPGEKLFF. Here the CDR3 DNA reads TGCAGCGCACAGGGGGCTCCAGGTGAAAAACTGTTTTTT. The chain employs TRBV29-1 and TRBJ1-4, with 9 bases fitting TRBD1. The CDR3 loop spans 13 amino acids. Germline CDR1 reads SQVTM; CDR2 reads ANQGSEA. J gave up 7 bases and V 7 bases, and 7 bases lay outside the gene matches.

The chain recombines TRBV10-3 with TRBJ2-1; 13 nucleotides agree with TRBD2. V lost 0 bases, J lost 7 bases, and 3 bases stayed unmatched. The length of the CDR3 is 16 residues. CDR1 ENHRY and CDR2 SYGVKD come from the germline V gene. CDR3 region: CAISESGTSGVNEQFF. CDR3 coding DNA: TGTGCCATCAGTGAGTCTGGGACTAGCGGGGTAAATGAGCAGTTCTTC.